One sample yielded the 20 T cell receptor beta chains listed below, sequenced in a study of blood T cell repertoires in COVID-19 (TCRdb year 2020). The protocol used for the library was the immunoSEQ multiplex PCR assay. TCRdb stores this immuneACCESS table with in-frame sequences only. Part of the clones is absent; in the studies checked, under half of the shortfall reflects unresolved V genes, and no reason is known for the rest. Within this sample are about 230,000 clones, with over 80% of them counted one time only. The ten largest account for 2.6% of the sample. Sequences were obtained from peripheral blood. The receptors come from a woman aged 70-85 years with active or convalescent COVID-19.

Only a few counts were recorded for this clone. This rearrangement joins TRBV14 to TRBJ1-2; TRBD1 is a possible D gene (6 bases). This CDR3 comprises 13 residues. The V and J ends lost 4 bases and 8 bases respectively, with 14 bases between them. Germline CDR1 SGHDN, CDR2 FVKESK. The CDR3: CASSLDSSRGYTF. In DNA, the CDR3 is TGTGCCAGCAGCCTGGACAGTTCGAGGGGCTACACCTTC.

The V and J genes are TRBV2 and TRBJ2-3; the match to TRBD1 covers 10 bases. CDR1 and CDR2 from the germline V gene are SNHLY and FYNNEI. The V segment lost 9 bases and the J segment 3 bases; nucleotides outside the gene matches: 6. The CDR3 extends over 14 amino acids. CDR3 amino acids: CASEGQGRTDTQYF. Here the CDR3 DNA reads TGTGCCAGTGAGGGACAGGGGCGAACAGATACGCAGTATTTT.

The CDR3 protein is CASSQGRLGHNEQFF. The CDR3, as DNA: TGCGCCAGCAGCCAAGGGCGGCTAGGCCACAATGAGCAGTTCTTC. This sequence joins TRBV4-1 and TRBJ2-1, with unresolved D. V was shortened by 1 base and J by 5 bases, with 12 bases between the two germline ends. The germline V gene encodes CDR1 MGHRA and CDR2 YSYEKL. This CDR3 region has 15 residues.

For this clone: The same CDR3 arises from other DNA sequences in this sample as well. CDR3 bases: TGTGCCAGCAGTTTACTAGCGGGAGTGACAGATACGCAGTATTTT. Its protein is CASSLLAGVTDTQYF. The gene calls are TRBV27 and TRBJ2-3; 10 positions agree with TRBD2. The CDR3 has 15 residues. Trimming took 2 bases from V and 3 from J; bases not matched to a gene: 2. Per the germline V gene, CDR1 is MNHEY and CDR2 is SMNVEV (reference sequence).

V is TRBV28 and J is TRBJ1-5; possible D gene TRBD1, 5 bases. The CDR3 loop spans 14 amino acids. Trimming took 6 bases from V and 0 from J, leaving 9 bases between them. CDR1 MDHEN and CDR2 SYDVKM come from the germline V gene. CDR3 coding DNA: TGTGCCAGCAGACAGGAGTATAGCAATCAGCCCCAGCATTTT. Translating it yields CASRQEYSNQPQHF.

For the CDR3, the DNA is TGTGCCAGCAGCTTGGGCGACAGGCCACGGGAGCCCCAGCATTTT. Encoded protein: CASSLGDRPREPQHF. This chain joins TRBV5-8 and TRBJ1-5; perhaps TRBD1 as D (6 bases). The V end lost 0 bases, the J end lost 8 bases, and 15 bases lay between the germline ends. This CDR3 is built from 15 residues. Germline CDR1 reads SGHTS; CDR2 reads YDEGEE.

In this sample, this clone turned up a few times. The chain joins TRBV3-1 (or the pseudogene TRBV3-2) to TRBJ2-1; TRBD2 agrees at 11 bases. The J segment lost 0 bases and the V segment lost 0 bases, leaving 7 bases of the junction unmatched. The CDR3 contains 19 residues. The germline V gene has CDR1 LGHDT and CDR2 YNNKEL (reference sequence). CDR3 protein: CASSQDTSGGHDSYNEQFF. The CDR3 nucleotides read TGTGCCAGCAGCCAAGATACTAGCGGGGGCCACGACTCCTACAATGAGCAGTTCTTC.

This rearrangement joins TRBV28 to TRBJ2-4; no reliable D call. The CDR3 consists of 15 residues. The V end was cut by 7 bases, the J end by 1 base, with 14 bases between. Looked up from germline, CDR1 is MDHEN and CDR2 is SYDVKM. The CDR3 reads CASNRGLHAKNIQYF. Here the CDR3 DNA reads TGTGCCAGCAACCGCGGCCTCCACGCCAAAAACATTCAGTACTTC.

A remark on this clone: Germline and junction disagree at one end, which may indicate a read error. The chain couples TRBV7-7 to TRBJ1-3; 7 nucleotides align to TRBD1. This CDR3 comprises 15 residues. Germline values: CDR1 SSHAT, CDR2 FNYEAQ (reference sequence). CDR3 in amino acids: CASSLGTADGNTIYF. In DNA, the CDR3 is TGTGCTAGCAGCCTCGGGACAGCCGATGGAAACACCATATATTTT.

The chain has TRBV5-1 and TRBJ2-3, with D tentatively TRBD2 (7 bases). CDR1 is SGHRS and CDR2 is YFSETQ in the germline V gene. The CDR3 extends over 14 amino acids. Trimming stripped 1 base from V and 5 bases from J, with 11 bases between. In DNA form, the CDR3 reads TGCGCCAGCAGCTTGTCAGCGGGACAAGATACGCAGTATTTT. Translation gives CASSLSAGQDTQYF.

The genes are TRBV12-5 and TRBJ1-4, with D perhaps matching TRBD1 (5 bases). This CDR3 spans 14 amino acids. V shed 7 bases and J shed 4 bases, with 13 bases lying between them. Germline CDR1 and CDR2: LGHNT and FRNRAP. CDR3 coding DNA: TGTGCTAGTGCGGGGGAAGCAGTTAATGAAAAACTGTTTTTT. Translated: CASAGEAVNEKLFF.

The V and J genes are TRBV24-1 and TRBJ2-5; D perhaps matches TRBD2 (6 bases). This CDR3 contains 13 residues. V was trimmed by 7 bases and J by 9 bases, leaving 17 bases between them. The V gene's germline CDR1 is KGHDR and CDR2 SFDVKD. As DNA, the CDR3 is TGTGCCACCAGCCAAGCGGGTCGCGGGGCCCAGTACTTC. Its translation is CATSQAGRGAQYF.

This chain connects TRBV5-4 to TRBJ2-3; weak D call: TRBD2 (6 bases). V was trimmed by 4 bases and J by 3 bases, leaving 15 bases between them. CDR3 length: 15 amino acids. CDR1 SGHNT and CDR2 YYREEE come from the germline V gene (reference sequence). The CDR3 sequence is CASSPPSVGTDTQYF. CDR3 nucleotide sequence: TGTGCCAGCAGCCCCCCTAGCGTCGGTACAGATACGCAGTATTTT. Based on the CDR3 plus reference TRBV5-4 and TRBJ2-3, the full variable domain is ETGVTQSPTHLIKTRGQQVTLRCSSQSGHNTVSWYQQALGQGPQFIFQYYREEENGRGNFPPRFSGLQFPNYSSELNVNALELDDSALYLCASSPPSVGTDTQYFGPGTRLTVL.

V gene TRBV4-2 combines with J gene TRBJ2-1; D gene unclear. Germline V CDR1 and CDR2: LGHNA, YNFKEQ. The CDR3 extends over 17 amino acids. Trimming left V 1 base short and J 9 bases short, with 22 bases between. CDR3: CASSQGWLVVEASEQFF. The CDR3 DNA reads TGTGCCAGCAGCCAAGGGTGGCTAGTGGTAGAGGCCAGTGAGCAGTTCTTC.

The genes are TRBV19 and TRBJ1-1; D is uncertain. With 6 bases removed from V and 5 bases from J, the gap between germline ends came to 22 bases. Germline V gene data show CDR1 as LNHDA and CDR2 as SQIVND (reference sequence). The length of the CDR3 is 16 residues. The CDR3 loop reads CASSLSGSGSGTEAFF. CDR3 nucleotides: TGTGCCAGTAGCCTGTCCGGGTCAGGAAGCGGGACTGAAGCTTTCTTT.

V gene TRBV5-4 combines with J gene TRBJ1-1; D is undetermined. Trimming pared 1 base from V and 0 bases from J, leaving 10 bases between. Looked up from germline, CDR1 is SGHNT and CDR2 is YYREEE (reference sequence). The CDR3 is made up of 15 amino acids. CDR3 nucleotides: TGTGCCAGCAGCTTGTCGGAGACGATGAACACTGAAGCTTTCTTT. It codes for CASSLSETMNTEAFF.

The chain uses TRBV12-3 or TRBV12-4 and TRBJ2-7, with TRBD2 identical over 7 bases. Trimming at V came to 8 bases and at J to 6 bases, leaving 7 bases not matched to a gene. The CDR3 is made up of 12 amino acids. The chain's CDR3 is CASAGLVSEQYF. CDR3 DNA sequence: TGTGCCAGCGCAGGACTAGTAAGCGAGCAGTACTTC.

The chain is built from TRBV28 and TRBJ2-6; perhaps TRBD2 as D (6 bases). V was cut by 7 bases and J by 2 bases, with 9 bases left in between. The length of the CDR3 is 14 residues. CDR1 MDHEN and CDR2 SYDVKM come from the germline V gene. CDR3 in amino acids: CASKEGAGANVLTF. Written as DNA, the CDR3 is TGTGCCAGCAAGGAGGGAGCTGGGGCCAACGTCCTGACTTTC.

V usage is TRBV3-1 (or the pseudogene TRBV3-2) and J usage is TRBJ1-1; 7 positions match TRBD1. Trimming at V came to 4 bases and at J to 3 bases, leaving 5 bases not matched to a gene. The CDR3 is 14 amino acids. Looked up from germline, CDR1 is LGHDT and CDR2 is YNNKEL (reference sequence). CDR3: CASSPGTDHTEAFF. The CDR3, as DNA: TGTGCCAGCAGCCCCGGGACAGATCACACTGAAGCTTTCTTT.

The chain recombines TRBV6-1 with TRBJ1-1, with a tentative D call TRBD1 (6 bases). The germline V and J ends were trimmed by 4 bases and 1 base, with 19 bases remaining between them. CDR3 length: 17 amino acids. Germline values: CDR1 MNHNS, CDR2 SASEGT. DNA for the CDR3: TGTGCCAGCAGTGGGGGGGGTTACAGGGTGGAGAACACTGAAGCTTTCTTT. It specifies CASSGGGYRVENTEAFF.